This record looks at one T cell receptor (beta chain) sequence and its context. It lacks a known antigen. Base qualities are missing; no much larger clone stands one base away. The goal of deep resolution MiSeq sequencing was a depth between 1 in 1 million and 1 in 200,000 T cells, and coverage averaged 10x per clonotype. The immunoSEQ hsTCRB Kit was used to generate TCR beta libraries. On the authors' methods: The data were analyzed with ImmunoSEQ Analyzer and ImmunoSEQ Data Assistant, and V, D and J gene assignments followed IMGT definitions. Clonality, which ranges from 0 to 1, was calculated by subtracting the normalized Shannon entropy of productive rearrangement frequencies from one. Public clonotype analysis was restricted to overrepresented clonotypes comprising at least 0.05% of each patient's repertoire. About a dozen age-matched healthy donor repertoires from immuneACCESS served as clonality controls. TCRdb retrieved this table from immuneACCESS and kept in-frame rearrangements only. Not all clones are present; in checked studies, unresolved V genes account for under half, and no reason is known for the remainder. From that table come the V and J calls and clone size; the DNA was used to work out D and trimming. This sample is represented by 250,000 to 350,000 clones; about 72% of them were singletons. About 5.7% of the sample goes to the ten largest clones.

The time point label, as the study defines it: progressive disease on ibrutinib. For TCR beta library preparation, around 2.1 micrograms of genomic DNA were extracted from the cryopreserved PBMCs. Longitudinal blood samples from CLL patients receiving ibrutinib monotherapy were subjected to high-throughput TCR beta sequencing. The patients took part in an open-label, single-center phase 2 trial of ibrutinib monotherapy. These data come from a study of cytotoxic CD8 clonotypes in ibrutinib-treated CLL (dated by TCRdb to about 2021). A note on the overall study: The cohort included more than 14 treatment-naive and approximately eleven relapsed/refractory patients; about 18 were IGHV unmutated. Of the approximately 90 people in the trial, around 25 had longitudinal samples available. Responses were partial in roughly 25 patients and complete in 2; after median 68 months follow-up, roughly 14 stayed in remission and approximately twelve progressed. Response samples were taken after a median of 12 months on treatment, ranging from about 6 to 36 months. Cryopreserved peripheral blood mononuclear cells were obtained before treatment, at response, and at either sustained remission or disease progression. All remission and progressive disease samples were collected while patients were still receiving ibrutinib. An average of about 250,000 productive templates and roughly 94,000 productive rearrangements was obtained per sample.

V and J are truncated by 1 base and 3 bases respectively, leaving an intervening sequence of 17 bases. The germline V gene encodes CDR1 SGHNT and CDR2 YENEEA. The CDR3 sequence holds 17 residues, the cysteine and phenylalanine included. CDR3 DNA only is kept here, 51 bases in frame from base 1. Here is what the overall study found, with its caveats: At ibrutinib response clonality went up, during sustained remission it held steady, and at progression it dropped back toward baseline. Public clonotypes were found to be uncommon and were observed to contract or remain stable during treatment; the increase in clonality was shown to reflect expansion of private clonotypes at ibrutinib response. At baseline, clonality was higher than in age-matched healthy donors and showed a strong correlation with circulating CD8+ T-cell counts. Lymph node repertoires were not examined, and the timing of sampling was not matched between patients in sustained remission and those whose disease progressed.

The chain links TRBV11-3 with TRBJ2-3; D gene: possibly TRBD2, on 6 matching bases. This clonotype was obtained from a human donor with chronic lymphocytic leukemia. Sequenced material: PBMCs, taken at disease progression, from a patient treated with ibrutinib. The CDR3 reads CASSLGRRAWWTDTQYF. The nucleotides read TGTGCCAGCAGCTTAGGTCGGAGGGCTTGGTGGACAGATACGCAGTATTTT.